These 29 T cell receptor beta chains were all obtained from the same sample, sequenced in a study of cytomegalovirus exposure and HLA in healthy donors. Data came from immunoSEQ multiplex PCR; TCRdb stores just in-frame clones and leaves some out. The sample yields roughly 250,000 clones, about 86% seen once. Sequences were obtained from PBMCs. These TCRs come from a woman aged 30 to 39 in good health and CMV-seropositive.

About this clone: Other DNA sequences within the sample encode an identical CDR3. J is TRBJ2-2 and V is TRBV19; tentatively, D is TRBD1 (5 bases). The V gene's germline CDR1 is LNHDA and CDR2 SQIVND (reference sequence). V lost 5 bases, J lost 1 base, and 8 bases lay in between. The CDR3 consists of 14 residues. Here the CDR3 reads CASSGQGNTGELFF. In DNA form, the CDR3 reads TGTGCCAGTAGTGGCCAGGGGAACACCGGGGAGCTGTTTTTT.

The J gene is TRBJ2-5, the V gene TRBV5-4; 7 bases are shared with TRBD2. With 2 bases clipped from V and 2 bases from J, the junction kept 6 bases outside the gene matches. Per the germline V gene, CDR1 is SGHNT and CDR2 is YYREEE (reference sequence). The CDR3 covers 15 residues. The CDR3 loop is CASSFPSGGQETQYF. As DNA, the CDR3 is TGTGCCAGCAGCTTCCCTAGCGGAGGTCAAGAGACCCAGTACTTC.

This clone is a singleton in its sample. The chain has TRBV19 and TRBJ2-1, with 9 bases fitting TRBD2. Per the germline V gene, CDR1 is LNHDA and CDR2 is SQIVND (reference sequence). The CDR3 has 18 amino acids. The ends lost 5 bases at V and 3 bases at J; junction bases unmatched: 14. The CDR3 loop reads CASSLPAAGGPVYNEQFF. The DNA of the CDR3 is TGTGCCAGTAGTCTTCCGGCGGCGGGAGGGCCGGTCTACAATGAGCAGTTCTTC.

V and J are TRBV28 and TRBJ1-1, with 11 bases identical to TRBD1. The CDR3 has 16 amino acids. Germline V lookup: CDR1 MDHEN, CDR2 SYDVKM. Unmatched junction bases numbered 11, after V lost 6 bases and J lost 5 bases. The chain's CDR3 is CASSSLDRGQVTEAFF. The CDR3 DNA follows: TGTGCCAGCAGCTCCCTGGACAGGGGGCAGGTTACTGAAGCTTTCTTT.

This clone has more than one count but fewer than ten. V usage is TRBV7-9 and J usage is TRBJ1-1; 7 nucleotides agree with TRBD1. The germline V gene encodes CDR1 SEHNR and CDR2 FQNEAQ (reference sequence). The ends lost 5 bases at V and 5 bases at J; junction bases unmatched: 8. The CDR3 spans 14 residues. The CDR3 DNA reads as TGTGCCAGCAGCCCGCGACAGGGAAGGACTGAAGCTTTCTTT. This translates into CASSPRQGRTEAFF.

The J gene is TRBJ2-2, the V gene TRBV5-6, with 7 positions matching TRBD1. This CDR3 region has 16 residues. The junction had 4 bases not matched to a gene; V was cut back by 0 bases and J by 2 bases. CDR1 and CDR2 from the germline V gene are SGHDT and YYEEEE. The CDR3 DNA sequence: TGTGCCAGCAGCTTGGAGACAGGGTTAAACACCGGGGAGCTGTTTTTT. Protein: CASSLETGLNTGELFF.

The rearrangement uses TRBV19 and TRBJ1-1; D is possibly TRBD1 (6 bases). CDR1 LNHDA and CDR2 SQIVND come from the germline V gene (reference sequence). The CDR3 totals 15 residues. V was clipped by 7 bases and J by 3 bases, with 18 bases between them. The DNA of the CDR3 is TGTGCCAGTACCAACCGGGAAACAGGGTACACTGAAGCTTTCTTT. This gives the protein CASTNRETGYTEAFF.

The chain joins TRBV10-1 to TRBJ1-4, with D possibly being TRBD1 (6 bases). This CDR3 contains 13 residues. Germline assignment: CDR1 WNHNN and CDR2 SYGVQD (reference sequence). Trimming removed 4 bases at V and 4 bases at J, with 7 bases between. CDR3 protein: CASSGTVNEKLFF. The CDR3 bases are TGCGCCAGCAGTGGGACAGTTAATGAAAAACTGTTTTTT.

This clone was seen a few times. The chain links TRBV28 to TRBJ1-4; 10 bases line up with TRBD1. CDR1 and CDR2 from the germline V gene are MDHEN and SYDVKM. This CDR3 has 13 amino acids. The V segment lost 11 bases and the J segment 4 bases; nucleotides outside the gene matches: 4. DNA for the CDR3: TGTGCCGGGGGACAGGGGCATAATGAAAAACTGTTTTTT. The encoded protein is CAGGQGHNEKLFF.

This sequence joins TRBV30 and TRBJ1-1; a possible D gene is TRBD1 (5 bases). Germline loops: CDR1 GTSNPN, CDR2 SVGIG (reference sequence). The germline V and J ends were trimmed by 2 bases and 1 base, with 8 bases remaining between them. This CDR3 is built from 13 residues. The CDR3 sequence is CAWSSQGNTEAFF. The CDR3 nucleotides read TGTGCCTGGAGTTCTCAGGGGAACACTGAAGCTTTCTTT.

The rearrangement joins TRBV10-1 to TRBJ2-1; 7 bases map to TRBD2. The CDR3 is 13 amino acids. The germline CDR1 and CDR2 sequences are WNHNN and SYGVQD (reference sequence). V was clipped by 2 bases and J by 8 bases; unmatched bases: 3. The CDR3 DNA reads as TGCGCCAGCAGTGAGCTCCGGGGGGATGAGCAGTTCTTC. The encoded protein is CASSELRGDEQFF.

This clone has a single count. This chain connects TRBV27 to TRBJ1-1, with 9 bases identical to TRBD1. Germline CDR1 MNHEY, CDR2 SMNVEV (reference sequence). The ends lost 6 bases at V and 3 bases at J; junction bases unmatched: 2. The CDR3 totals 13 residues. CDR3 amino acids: CASRQGAYTEAFF. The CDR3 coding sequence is TGTGCCAGCAGACAGGGGGCGTACACTGAAGCTTTCTTT.

DNA for the CDR3: TGTGCCAGAAGCTTAGTGGCTAGCGTGAACACCGGGGAGCTGTTTTTT. Its translation: CARSLVASVNTGELFF. The genes are TRBV7-5 and TRBJ2-2; the table assigns TRBD2, which was not confirmed against the DNA. TRBV7-5 is assigned pseudogene status. The CDR3 loop spans 16 amino acids.

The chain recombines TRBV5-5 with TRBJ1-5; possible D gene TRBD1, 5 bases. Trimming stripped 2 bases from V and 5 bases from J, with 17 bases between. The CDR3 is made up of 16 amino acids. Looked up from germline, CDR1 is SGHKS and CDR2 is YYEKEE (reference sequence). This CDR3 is CASSFQSSAGDQPQHF. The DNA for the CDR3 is TGTGCCAGCAGCTTTCAATCGTCCGCGGGGGATCAGCCCCAGCATTTT.

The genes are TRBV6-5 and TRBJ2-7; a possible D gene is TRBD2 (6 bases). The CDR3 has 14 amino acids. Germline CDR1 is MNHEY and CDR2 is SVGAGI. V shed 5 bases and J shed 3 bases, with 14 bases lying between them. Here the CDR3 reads CASSRSSGGYEQYF. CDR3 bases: TGTGCCAGCAGTAGATCCTCCGGGGGCTACGAGCAGTACTTC.

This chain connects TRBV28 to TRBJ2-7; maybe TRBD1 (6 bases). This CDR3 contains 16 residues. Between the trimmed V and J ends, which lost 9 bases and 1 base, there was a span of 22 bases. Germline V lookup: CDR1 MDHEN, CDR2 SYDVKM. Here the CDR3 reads CASKPSKGVKSYEQYF. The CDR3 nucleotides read TGTGCCAGTAAACCAAGTAAGGGGGTGAAATCCTACGAGCAGTACTTC.

CDR3 sequence (DNA): TGTGCCAGCAGCAAAGGGTACGGTGGGGGACAGGGGATAGGTGGCTACACCTTC. Translation gives CASSKGYGGGQGIGGYTF. This chain connects TRBV21-1 to TRBJ1-2; the table's D gene call, TRBD1, was not cross checked with the DNA. TRBV21-1 is shown as a pseudogene. The CDR3 is 18 amino acids.

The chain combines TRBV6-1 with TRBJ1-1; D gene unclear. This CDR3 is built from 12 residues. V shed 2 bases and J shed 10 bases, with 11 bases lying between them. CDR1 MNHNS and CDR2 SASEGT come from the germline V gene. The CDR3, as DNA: TGTGCCAGCAGTGAATCGGTGGCAGGAGCTTTCTTT. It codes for CASSESVAGAFF.

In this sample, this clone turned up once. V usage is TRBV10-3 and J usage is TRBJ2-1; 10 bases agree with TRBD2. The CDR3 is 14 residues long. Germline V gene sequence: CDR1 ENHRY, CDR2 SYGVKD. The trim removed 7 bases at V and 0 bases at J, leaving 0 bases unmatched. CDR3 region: CAITSGSSYNEQFF. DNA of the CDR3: TGTGCCATCACTAGCGGGAGCTCCTACAATGAGCAGTTCTTC.

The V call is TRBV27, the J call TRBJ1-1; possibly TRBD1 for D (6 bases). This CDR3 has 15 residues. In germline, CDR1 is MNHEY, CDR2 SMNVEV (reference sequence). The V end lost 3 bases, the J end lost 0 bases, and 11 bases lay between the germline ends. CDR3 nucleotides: TGTGCCAGCAGTTTTGCGGACAGTATGAACACTGAAGCTTTCTTT. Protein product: CASSFADSMNTEAFF.

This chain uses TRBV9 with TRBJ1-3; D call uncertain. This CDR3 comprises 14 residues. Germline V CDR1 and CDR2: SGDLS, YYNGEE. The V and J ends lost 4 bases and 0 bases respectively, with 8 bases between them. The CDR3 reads CASSRGSSGNTIYF. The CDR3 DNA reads TGTGCCAGCAGCCGTGGGAGCTCTGGAAACACCATATATTTT.

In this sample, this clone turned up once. The CDR3, as DNA: TGTGCCAGCAGTGACCATAAGACGGCGACGGGGTTCAATGAGCAGTTCTTC. Translated: CASSDHKTATGFNEQFF. The rearrangement links TRBV6-4 to TRBJ2-1; a weak D match, TRBD2 (5 bases). V lost 2 bases and J 6 bases, leaving 20 bases between the germline ends. The CDR3 is 17 amino acids. CDR1 and CDR2 (germline): MRHNA, SNTAGT.

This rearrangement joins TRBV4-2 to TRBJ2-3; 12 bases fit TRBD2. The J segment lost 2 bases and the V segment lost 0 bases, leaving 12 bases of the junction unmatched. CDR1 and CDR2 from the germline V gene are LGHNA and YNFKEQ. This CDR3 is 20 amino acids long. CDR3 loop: CASSQEPRLAGGPSTDTQYF. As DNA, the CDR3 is TGTGCCAGCAGCCAAGAACCGCGGCTAGCGGGAGGGCCCTCCACAGATACGCAGTATTTT.

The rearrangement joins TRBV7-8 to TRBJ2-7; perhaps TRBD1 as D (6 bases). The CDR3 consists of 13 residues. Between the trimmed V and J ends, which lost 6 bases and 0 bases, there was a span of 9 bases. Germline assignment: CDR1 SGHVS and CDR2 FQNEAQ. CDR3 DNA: TGTGCCAGCAGGACAGGCAGCTCCTACGAGCAGTACTTC. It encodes CASRTGSSYEQYF.

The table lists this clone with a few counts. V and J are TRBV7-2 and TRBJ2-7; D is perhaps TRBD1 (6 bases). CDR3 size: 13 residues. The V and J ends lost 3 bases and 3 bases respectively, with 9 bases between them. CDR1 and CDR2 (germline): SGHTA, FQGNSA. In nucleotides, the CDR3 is TGTGCCAGCAGCTTGGACAGATACTACGAGCAGTACTTC. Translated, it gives CASSLDRYYEQYF.

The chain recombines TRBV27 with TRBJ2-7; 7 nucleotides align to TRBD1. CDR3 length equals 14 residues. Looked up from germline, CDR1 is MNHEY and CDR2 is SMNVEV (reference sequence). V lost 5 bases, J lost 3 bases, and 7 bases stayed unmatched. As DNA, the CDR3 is TGTGCCAGCAGTACGGACAGGAACAGCTACGAGCAGTACTTC. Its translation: CASSTDRNSYEQYF.

The CDR3 loop is CASTKEKLQPQHF. The CDR3 coding sequence is TGTGCCAGCACCAAGGAGAAGTTACAGCCCCAGCATTTT. J is TRBJ1-5 and V is TRBV2; D is unclear. The CDR3 has 13 amino acids. V lost 7 bases and J 7 bases, leaving 14 bases between the germline ends. CDR1 is SNHLY, CDR2 FYNNEI, per germline.

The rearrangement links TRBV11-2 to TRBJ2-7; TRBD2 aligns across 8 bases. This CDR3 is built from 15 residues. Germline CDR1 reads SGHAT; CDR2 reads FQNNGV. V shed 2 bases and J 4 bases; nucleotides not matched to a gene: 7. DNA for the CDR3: TGTGCCAGCAGCTTACAAGGTAGCGGGAAATACGAGCAGTACTTC. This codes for CASSLQGSGKYEQYF.

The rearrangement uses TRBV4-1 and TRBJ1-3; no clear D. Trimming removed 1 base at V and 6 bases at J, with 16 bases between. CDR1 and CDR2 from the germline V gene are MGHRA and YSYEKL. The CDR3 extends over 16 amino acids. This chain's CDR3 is CASSQGFFSEENTIYF. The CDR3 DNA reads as TGCGCCAGCAGCCAAGGGTTTTTCTCAGAGGAAAACACCATATATTTT.